The 7 T cell receptor beta chains below all came from one sample that was sequenced in a study of OX40 agonist ivuxolimab in advanced cancers. Using immunoSEQ multiplex PCR, the repertoire was profiled, and TCRdb retains in-frame clones only, with some absent. The sample has tens of thousands of clones; around 87% are singletons. The source was CD4+ or CD8+ T cells sorted from blood, collected in a trial of the OX40 agonist ivuxolimab. The receptors shown here come from an adult with an advanced solid tumor such as melanoma, head and neck, liver or kidney cancer.

The chain joins TRBV19 to TRBJ1-3; weak D call: TRBD1 (6 bases). This CDR3 has 16 residues. The V end lost 1 base, the J end lost 0 bases, and 10 bases lay between the germline ends. The germline V gene encodes CDR1 LNHDA and CDR2 SQIVND (reference sequence). The CDR3: CASSIAKQGSGNTIYF. The CDR3 DNA reads TGTGCCAGTAGTATAGCTAAACAGGGCTCTGGAAACACCATATATTTT.

V gene TRBV28 combines with J gene TRBJ2-7; 15 bases match TRBD2. This CDR3 comprises 19 residues. Germline trimming cut 6 bases from V and 1 base from J; bases unmatched to any gene: 13. In germline, CDR1 is MDHEN, CDR2 SYDVKM. The CDR3 region is CASRKLPGLAGGFSYEQYF. The DNA of the CDR3 is TGTGCCAGCAGAAAATTACCGGGACTAGCGGGAGGTTTTTCCTACGAGCAGTACTTC.

The chain links TRBV19 to TRBJ1-1; D might be TRBD1 (5 bases). The germline V and J ends were trimmed by 1 base and 4 bases, with 10 bases remaining between them. The CDR3 runs 14 residues. Germline V lookup: CDR1 LNHDA, CDR2 SQIVND (reference sequence). This CDR3 reads CASSIGVGGTEAFF. The DNA of the CDR3 is TGTGCCAGTAGTATAGGGGTCGGGGGCACTGAAGCTTTCTTT.

The genes are TRBV4-1 and TRBJ1-4; no firm D call. Germline assignment: CDR1 MGHRA and CDR2 YSYEKL. Deletions cut 0 bases from V and 8 bases from J, with 4 bases between. The CDR3 sequence is 12 residues long. The DNA for the CDR3 is TGCGCCAGCAGCCAAGACAGAGAAAAACTGTTTTTT. This codes for CASSQDREKLFF.

The genes are TRBV5-1 and TRBJ2-3; 11 bases are shared with TRBD2. Germline lookup yields CDR1 SGHRS and CDR2 YFSETQ. This CDR3 contains 16 residues. V was clipped by 2 bases and J by 4 bases; unmatched bases: 6. CDR3 protein: CASSFSSGRLADTQYF. The CDR3 DNA is TGCGCCAGCAGCTTCTCTAGCGGGAGGTTGGCAGATACGCAGTATTTT.

The chain links TRBV7-3 to TRBJ1-3; D remains ambiguous. Germline CDR1 and CDR2: SGHTA and FQGTGA. V was cut by 3 bases and J by 1 base, with 7 bases left in between. The CDR3 covers 14 residues. The CDR3 nucleotides read TGTGCCAGCAGCTTGGGCGGGTCTGGAAACACCATATATTTT. It yields the protein CASSLGGSGNTIYF.

The V and J genes are TRBV7-2 and TRBJ2-7; no reliable D call. The CDR3 contains 13 residues. Germline CDR1 reads SGHTA; CDR2 reads FQGNSA. Trimming stripped 1 base from V and 3 bases from J, with 7 bases between. The CDR3 nucleotides are TGTGCCAGCAGCTTAGTACAATTCTACGAGCAGTACTTC. This gives the protein CASSLVQFYEQYF. Full variable domain (outside the CDR3, taken from reference TRBV7-2 and TRBJ2-7): GAGVSQSPSNKVTEKGKDVELRCDPISGHTALYWYRQSLGQGLEFLIYFQGNSAPDKSGLPSDRFSAERTGGSVSTLTIQRTQQEDSAVYLCASSLVQFYEQYFGPGTRLTVT.